This T cell receptor (beta chain) was profiled in a study of blood T cell repertoires in COVID-19. In the study overall: COVID-19 samples from acute and convalescent phases originated in the United States, Italy and Spain. T cells, B-cell-depleted T cells, or PBMCs supplied cDNA or gDNA.

This table comes from immunoSEQ multiplex PCR, and its TCRdb copy is limited to in-frame clones, with some not included. The sample lists about 190,000 clones, around nine tenths seen once, with approximately 1% in the top ten. CDR1 and CDR2 from the germline V gene are SGHRS and YFSETQ. The ends were cut back, 0 bases at V and 4 bases at J, with 7 bases in the middle. The CDR3 has 13 amino acids. The material sequenced was peripheral blood. The receptor's source is a man younger than 45 with acute or convalescent COVID-19. This chain joins TRBV5-1 and TRBJ1-2; D remains unclear. The CDR3 sequence is CASSLVSFYGYTF. The CDR3 nucleotides read TGCGCCAGCAGCTTGGTATCGTTCTATGGCTACACCTTC.